There are a few counts of the clone carrying this T cell receptor (beta chain). Its antigen is as yet unknown. The CDR3 is 13 amino acids. V was cut by 1 base and J by 5 bases, with 8 bases left in between. As to time point: patch test 2, 6 weeks after DPC sensitization. Described treatment: therapeutic diphenylcyclopropenone sensitization with weekly scalp DPC. The sample is drawn from a study of human T cells and chemical hapten exposure. At the level of the study: The sensitizing agent was 2% DPC, placed on approximately 2 cm by approximately 2 cm of upper inner arm skin. Whole-study results and caveats: Expanded TCRs were compared with controls, and the expanded TCRs formed significantly more large CDR3 similarity clusters.

MiXCR was run by TCRdb on the RACE reads, yielding one entry per CDR3 protein. This repertoire shows about 82,000 distinct CDR3 sequences, about 6.6% found once; its top ten account for roughly 1.4%. The sequence came from a woman between 25 and 40 years old with alopecia areata. Some clones in this sample may be carry-over from other donors' samples. The starting material was whole blood, obtained in connection with sensitization to the hapten diphenylcyclopropenone (DPC). The chain couples TRBV12-3 or TRBV12-4 to TRBJ1-2; D perhaps matches TRBD1 (5 bases). CDR3 nucleotides: TGTGCCAGCAGTTTAGAACAGGCTTATGGCTACACCTTC. This codes for CASSLEQAYGYTF.